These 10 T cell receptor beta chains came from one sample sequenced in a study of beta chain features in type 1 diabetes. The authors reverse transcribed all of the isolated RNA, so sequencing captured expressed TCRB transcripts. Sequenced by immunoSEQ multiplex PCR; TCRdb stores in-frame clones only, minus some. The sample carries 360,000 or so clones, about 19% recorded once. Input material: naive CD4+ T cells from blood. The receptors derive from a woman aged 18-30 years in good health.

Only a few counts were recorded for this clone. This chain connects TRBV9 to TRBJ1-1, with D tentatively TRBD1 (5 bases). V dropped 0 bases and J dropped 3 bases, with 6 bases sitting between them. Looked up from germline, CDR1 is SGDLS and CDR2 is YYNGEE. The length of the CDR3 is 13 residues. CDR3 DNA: TGTGCCAGCAGCGTAGAGACAGACACTGAAGCTTTCTTT. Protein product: CASSVETDTEAFF.

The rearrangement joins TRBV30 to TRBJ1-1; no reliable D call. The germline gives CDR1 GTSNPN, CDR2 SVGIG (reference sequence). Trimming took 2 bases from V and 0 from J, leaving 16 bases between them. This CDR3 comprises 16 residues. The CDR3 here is CAWSFWQTDLNTEAFF. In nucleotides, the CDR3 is TGTGCCTGGAGTTTTTGGCAGACTGACTTGAACACTGAAGCTTTCTTT.

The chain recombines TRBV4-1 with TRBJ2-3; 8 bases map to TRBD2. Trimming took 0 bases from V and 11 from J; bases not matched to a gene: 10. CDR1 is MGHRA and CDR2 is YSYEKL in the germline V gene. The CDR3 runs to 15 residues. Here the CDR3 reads CASSQEGTRGGWQYF. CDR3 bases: TGCGCCAGCAGCCAAGAGGGGACTAGAGGTGGTTGGCAGTATTTT.

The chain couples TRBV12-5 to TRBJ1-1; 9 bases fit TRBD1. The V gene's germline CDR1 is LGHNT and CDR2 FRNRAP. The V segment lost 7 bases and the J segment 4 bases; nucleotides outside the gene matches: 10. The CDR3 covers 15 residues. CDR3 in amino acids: CASATRTGASTEAFF. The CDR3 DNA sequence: TGTGCTAGTGCCACCCGGACAGGGGCGAGCACTGAAGCTTTCTTT.

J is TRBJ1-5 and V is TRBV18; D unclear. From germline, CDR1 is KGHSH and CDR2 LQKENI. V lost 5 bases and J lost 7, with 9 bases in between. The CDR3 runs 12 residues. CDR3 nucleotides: TGTGCCAGCTCATCCCCAGGCCAGCCCCAGCATTTT. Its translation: CASSSPGQPQHF.

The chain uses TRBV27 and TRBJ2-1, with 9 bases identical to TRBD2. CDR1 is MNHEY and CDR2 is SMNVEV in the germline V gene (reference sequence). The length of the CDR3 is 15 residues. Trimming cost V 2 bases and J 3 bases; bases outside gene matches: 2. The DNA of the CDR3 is TGTGCCAGCAGTTTACTAGCGGGGCTCTACAATGAGCAGTTCTTC. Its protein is CASSLLAGLYNEQFF.

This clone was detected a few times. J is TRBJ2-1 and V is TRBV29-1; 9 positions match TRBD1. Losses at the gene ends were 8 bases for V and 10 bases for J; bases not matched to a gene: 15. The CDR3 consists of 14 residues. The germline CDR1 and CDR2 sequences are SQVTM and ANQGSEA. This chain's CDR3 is CSFRRTGVPGEQFF. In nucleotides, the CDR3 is TGCAGCTTTCGCAGGACAGGGGTACCCGGGGAGCAGTTCTTC.

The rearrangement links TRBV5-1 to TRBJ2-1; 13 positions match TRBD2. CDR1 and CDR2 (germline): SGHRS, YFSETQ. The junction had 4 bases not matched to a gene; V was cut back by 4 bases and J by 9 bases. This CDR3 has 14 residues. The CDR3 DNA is TGCGCCAGCAGCGCCGGGACTAGCGGGGCTGAGCAGTTCTTC. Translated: CASSAGTSGAEQFF.

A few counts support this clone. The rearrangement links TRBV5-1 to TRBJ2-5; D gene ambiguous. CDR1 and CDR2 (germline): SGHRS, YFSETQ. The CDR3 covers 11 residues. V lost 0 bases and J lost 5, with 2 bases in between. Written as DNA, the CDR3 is TGCGCCAGCAGCTTGGCGGAGACCCAGTACTTC. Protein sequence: CASSLAETQYF.

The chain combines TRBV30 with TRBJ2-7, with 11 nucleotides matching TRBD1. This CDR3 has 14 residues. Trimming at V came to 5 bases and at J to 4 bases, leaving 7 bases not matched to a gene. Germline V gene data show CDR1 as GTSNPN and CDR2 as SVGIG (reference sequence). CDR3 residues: CAWDPGTGGYEQYF. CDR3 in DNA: TGTGCCTGGGACCCCGGGACAGGGGGATACGAGCAGTACTTC.